The entry below describes one T cell receptor beta chain. This clone was recorded once. This clone's antigen is unknown. Per-nucleotide qualities are absent, and no much larger clonotype sits a single base away. The source of the sample is a study of blood T cell repertoires in COVID-19 (dated by TCRdb to 2018 to 2020). Background for the entire study: Samples from collaborators originated in the United States, Italy and Spain and spanned both the acute and convalescent phases of COVID-19. The prospective study material was composed of cDNA or gDNA derived from T cells, B-cell-depleted T cells, or PBMCs. The dataset comprised deeply sampled blood TCRbeta repertoires from subjects exposed to, actively infected with, or recovered from COVID-19. The repertoires were made available in a free public database intended to serve as a resource for research on the immune response to SARS-CoV-2. Samples came from the ongoing ImmuneRACE study (first 160 participants) plus 1,254 subjects from 6 global collaborators. Sample metadata almost always included a de-identified subject ID, COVID-19 status, age in years and sex. Where available, HLA class I and class II types were taken from metadata supplied by the sample provider and were not determined by assay-based typing. The full study reports these points: The quantity of clinical and demographic metadata differed by source and by participant and was supplied without curation.

TCRbeta CDR3 regions were amplified from genomic DNA by means of the immunoSEQ Assay, a bias-controlled multiplex PCR. As for how the authors treated the data: Within the assay, amplification of reference gene primers was used to estimate how many nucleated cells each sample contained. To quantify the absolute abundance of each unique TCRbeta CDR3 rearrangement, sequence reads were collapsed and filtered. For each sample, productive Simpson clonality was calculated by taking the square root of Simpson's diversity index across productive rearrangements. TCRdb took over this immuneACCESS table, retaining in-frame rearrangements with V and J assigned. Such tables are incomplete; in checked studies, under half of the missing clones stem from an unresolved V gene, and the remainder is unexplained. V and J calls and clone size are given by that table; D and trimming were obtained from the DNA. This sample comprises some 130,000 clones, approximately 87% of them detected only once. Over 3.5% of the sample is in the top ten clones.

Whole blood was collected in K2EDTA tubes by collaborating institutions according to the institutions' own protocols. For TCRbeta analysis, collaborators shipped samples in one of three forms: frozen whole blood, isolated PBMCs, or DNA extracted from either of those sample types. The CDR3, cysteine through phenylalanine, is 16 amino acids long. Solely the CDR3 DNA is kept, with 48 bases framed from the first base. Ends trimmed: V by 3 bases, J by 5 bases; bases unmatched to a gene: 12. CDR1 and CDR2, looked up from the germline V gene, are SGDLS and YYNGEE. The rearrangement combines TRBV9 with TRBJ2-5, and TRBD2 matches 8 of the central bases. The material sequenced was peripheral blood. The sequence derives from an older woman with acute or convalescent COVID-19. The CDR3 protein sequence reads: CASSAGIGPGGETQYF. DNA sequence: TGTGCCAGCAGCGCGGGGATCGGCCCGGGAGGGGAGACCCAGTACTTC.